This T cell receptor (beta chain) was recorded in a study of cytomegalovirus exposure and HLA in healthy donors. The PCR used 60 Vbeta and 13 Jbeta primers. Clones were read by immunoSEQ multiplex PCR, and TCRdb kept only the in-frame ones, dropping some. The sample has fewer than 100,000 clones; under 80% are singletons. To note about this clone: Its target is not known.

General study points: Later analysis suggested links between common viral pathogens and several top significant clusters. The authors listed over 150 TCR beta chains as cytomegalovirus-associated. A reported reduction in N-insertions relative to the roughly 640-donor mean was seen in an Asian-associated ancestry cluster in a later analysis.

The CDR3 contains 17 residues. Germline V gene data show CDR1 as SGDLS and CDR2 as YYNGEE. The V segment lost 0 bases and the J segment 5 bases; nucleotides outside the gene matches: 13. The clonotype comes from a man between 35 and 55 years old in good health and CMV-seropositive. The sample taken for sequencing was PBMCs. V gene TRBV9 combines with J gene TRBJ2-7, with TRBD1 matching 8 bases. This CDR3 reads CASSVGPPGGGTHEQYF. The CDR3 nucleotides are TGTGCCAGCAGCGTAGGGCCCCCAGGGGGCGGAACCCACGAGCAGTACTTC.